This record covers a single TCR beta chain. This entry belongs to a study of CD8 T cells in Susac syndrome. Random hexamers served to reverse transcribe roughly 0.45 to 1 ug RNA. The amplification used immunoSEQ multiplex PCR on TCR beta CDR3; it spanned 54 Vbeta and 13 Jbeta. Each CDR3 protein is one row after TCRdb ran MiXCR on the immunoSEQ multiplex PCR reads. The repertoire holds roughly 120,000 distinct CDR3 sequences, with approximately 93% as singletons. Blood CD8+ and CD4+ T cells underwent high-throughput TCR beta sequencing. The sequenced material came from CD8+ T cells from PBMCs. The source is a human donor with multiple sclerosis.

In nucleotides, the CDR3 is TGTGCCAGCAGTTCCCCGGGTAACTATGGCTACACCTTC. Translating it yields CASSSPGNYGYTF. V usage is TRBV6-6 and J usage is TRBJ1-2; D is ambiguous. V lost 4 bases to trimming and J lost 1 base, with 7 bases between them. The CDR3 totals 13 residues. Germline values: CDR1 MNHNY, CDR2 SVGAGI (reference sequence).